This section outlines one T cell receptor beta chain sequence together with its context. Its antigen has not been determined. Base qualities were left out, and no much larger clone turns up one base away. The data were taken from a study of CDR3 diversity in severe acne (dated by TCRdb to 2018 to 2020). Library method: PCR. These reads were obtained on an Illumina HiSeq 2000. TCRdb redid the processing of the public reads, applying fastp at Q25 and MiXCR, and retained in-frame beta chains. When rows share a CDR3 protein, they turn into one entry using the most common DNA and genes. The table for this sample lists fewer than 100,000 distinct CDR3 sequences; 45% to 60% of them were counted only once. Clones ranked in the top ten supply over 11% of the sample. The germline V gene (reference sequence) sets CDR1 to LNHDA and CDR2 to SQIVND. The germline ends are 17 bases apart after V is trimmed by 1 base and J by 3 bases. Inclusive of the bounding cysteine and phenylalanine, the CDR3 is 17 residues long. Only CDR3 DNA is held: 51 bases, read in frame from base 1.

The sample consisted of blood. The sequence joins TRBV19 to TRBJ2-3; TRBD2 is a weak D gene call, 6 bases matching. The TCR sequence derives from a male donor in good health, without acne. For the CDR3, the sequence is CASSIGPRSGGTDTQYF. In nucleotide form, the sequence is TGTGCCAGTAGTATAGGTCCCAGGTCTGGGGGGACAGATACGCAGTATTTT. The CDR3 plus the reference TRBV19 and TRBJ2-3 genes for the other parts give the full variable domain: DGGITQSPKYLFRKEGQNVTLSCEQNLNHDAMYWYRQDPGQGLRLIYYSQIVNDFQKGDIAEGYSVSREKKESFPLTVTSAQKNPTAFYLCASSIGPRSGGTDTQYFGPGTRLTVL.